This T cell receptor beta chain emerged from a study of blood T cell repertoires in COVID-19. In the original processing: Nucleated cell counts were estimated from reference gene primer amplification. Produced via immunoSEQ multiplex PCR; TCRdb's table is partial and in-frame only. The D gene and trimming were derived from the DNA, and the V and J assignments and clone size from that table. Found here are some 80,000 clones, around 74% of them singletons; the top ten hold less than 6%. Deletions cut 4 bases from V and 1 base from J, with 8 bases between. The CDR3 consists of 14 residues. Germline values: CDR1 SGHTA, CDR2 FQGNSA.

Material: peripheral blood. The chain joins TRBV7-2 to TRBJ1-5; no clear D gene. This clonotype was obtained from a woman aged 80 or older with active or convalescent COVID-19. The CDR3: CASSSGRSNQPQHF. CDR3 DNA sequence: TGTGCCAGCAGCTCGGGTCGGAGCAATCAGCCCCAGCATTTT.